The clone carrying this T cell receptor beta chain has ten or more counts. Specified time point: newly diagnosed GD, antithyroid drugs for less than 3 months. Making the TCR library involved RNA that had been extracted from PBMCs. This sample is part of a study of regulatory T cells in long-lasting Graves disease. Researchers made TCR beta libraries by using iRepertoire HTBI primers and running Arm-PCR on CDR3 regions. TCRdb itself ran the multiplex PCR reads through MiXCR, one entry per CDR3 protein. The sample carries 350,000 to 500,000 distinct CDR3 sequences, around 15% recorded once. J gave up 6 bases and V 4 bases, and 6 bases lay outside the gene matches. This CDR3 comprises 14 residues. CDR1 and CDR2 (germline): KGHSH, LQKENI. The same sample was also studied in work on T cells in Graves' hyperthyroidism and ophthalmopathy. As that study records: The HTBI primer set was used in a first-round RT-PCR of the TCR CDR3.

Sequencing used peripheral blood mononuclear cells (PBMCs), obtained at new diagnosis, from a patient treated with antithyroid drugs. The sequence was collected from a woman between 45 and 65 years old with Graves disease. The J gene is TRBJ2-1, the V gene TRBV18; TRBD1 agrees at 7 bases. The CDR3 loop reads CASSLQGTSNEQFF. CDR3 bases: TGTGCCAGCTCACTACAGGGGACGAGCAATGAGCAGTTCTTC.